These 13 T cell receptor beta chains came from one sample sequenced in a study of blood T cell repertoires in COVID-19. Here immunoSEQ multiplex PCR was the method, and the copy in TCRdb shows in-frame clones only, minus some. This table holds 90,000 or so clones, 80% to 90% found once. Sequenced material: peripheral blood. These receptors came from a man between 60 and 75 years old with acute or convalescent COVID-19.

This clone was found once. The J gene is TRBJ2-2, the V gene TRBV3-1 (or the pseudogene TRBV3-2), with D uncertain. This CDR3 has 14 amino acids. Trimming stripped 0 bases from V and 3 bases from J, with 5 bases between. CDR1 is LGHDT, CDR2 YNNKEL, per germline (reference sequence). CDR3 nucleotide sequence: TGTGCCAGCAGCCAAGATCACTACACCGGGGAGCTGTTTTTT. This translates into CASSQDHYTGELFF.

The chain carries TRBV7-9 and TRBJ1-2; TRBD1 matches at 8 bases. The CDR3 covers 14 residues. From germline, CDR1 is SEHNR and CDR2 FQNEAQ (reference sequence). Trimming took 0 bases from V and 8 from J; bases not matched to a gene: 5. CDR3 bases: TGTGCCAGCAGCTTAGCGACAGGGGTTCGGGGCTACACCTTC. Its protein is CASSLATGVRGYTF.

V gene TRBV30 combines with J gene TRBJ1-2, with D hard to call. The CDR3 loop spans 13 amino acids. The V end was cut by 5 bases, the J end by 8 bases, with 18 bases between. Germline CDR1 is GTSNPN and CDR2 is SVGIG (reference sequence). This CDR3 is CAWGAPSGGGYTF. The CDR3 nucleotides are TGTGCCTGGGGCGCGCCCTCCGGAGGAGGCTACACCTTC. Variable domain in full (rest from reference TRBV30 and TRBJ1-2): SQTIHQWPATLVQPVGSPLSLECTVEGTSNPNLYWYRQAAGRGLQLLFYSVGIGQISSEVPQNLSASRPQDRQFILSSKKLLLSDSGFYLCAWGAPSGGGYTFGSGTRLTVV.

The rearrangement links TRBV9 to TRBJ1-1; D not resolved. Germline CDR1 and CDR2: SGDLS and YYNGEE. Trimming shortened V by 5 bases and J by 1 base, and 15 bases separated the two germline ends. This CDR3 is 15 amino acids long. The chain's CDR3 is CASSHIIGGNTEAFF. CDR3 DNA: TGTGCCAGCAGTCACATAATCGGCGGGAACACTGAAGCTTTCTTT.

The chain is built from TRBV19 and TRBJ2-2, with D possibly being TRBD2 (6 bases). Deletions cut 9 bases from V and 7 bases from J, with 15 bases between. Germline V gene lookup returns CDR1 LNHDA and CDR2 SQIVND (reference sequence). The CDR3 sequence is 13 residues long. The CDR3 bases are TGTGCCAGCAGACTAGGTCAAAGCGGGGAGCTGTTTTTT. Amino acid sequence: CASRLGQSGELFF.

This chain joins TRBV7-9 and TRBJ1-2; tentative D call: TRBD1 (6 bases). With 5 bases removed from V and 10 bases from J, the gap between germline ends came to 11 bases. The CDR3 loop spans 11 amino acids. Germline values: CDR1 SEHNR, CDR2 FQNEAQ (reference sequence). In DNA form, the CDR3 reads TGTGCCAGCAGCCCCGGACAGATCTACACCTTC. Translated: CASSPGQIYTF.

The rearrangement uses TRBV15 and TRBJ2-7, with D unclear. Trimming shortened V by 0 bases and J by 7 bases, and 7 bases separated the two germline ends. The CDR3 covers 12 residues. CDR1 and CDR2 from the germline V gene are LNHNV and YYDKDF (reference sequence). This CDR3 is CATSRDRREQYF. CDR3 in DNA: TGTGCCACCAGCAGAGATAGGCGGGAGCAGTACTTC.

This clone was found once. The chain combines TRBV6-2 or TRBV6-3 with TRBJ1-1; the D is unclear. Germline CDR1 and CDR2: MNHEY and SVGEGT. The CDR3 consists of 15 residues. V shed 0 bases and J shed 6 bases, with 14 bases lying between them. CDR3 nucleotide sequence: TGTGCCAGCAGTTACTCACTTGGTGGTGTGGCTGAAGCTTTCTTT. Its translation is CASSYSLGGVAEAFF.

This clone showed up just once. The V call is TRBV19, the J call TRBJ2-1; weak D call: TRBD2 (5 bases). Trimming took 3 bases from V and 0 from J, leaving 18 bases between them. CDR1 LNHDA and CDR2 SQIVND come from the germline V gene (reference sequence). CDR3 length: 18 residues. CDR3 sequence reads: CASSIRGSGKSSYNEQFF. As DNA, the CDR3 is TGTGCCAGTAGTATTCGAGGAAGCGGAAAAAGCTCCTACAATGAGCAGTTCTTC.

CDR3 sequence reads: CASGQGFVTEAFF. DNA of the CDR3: TGTGCCAGTGGACAGGGTTTTGTCACTGAAGCTTTCTTT. The chain has TRBV19 and TRBJ1-1; TRBD1 agrees at 8 bases. There are 13 residues in the CDR3. Germline CDR1 reads LNHDA; CDR2 reads SQIVND (reference sequence). V lost 8 bases, J lost 4 bases, and 6 bases stayed unmatched.

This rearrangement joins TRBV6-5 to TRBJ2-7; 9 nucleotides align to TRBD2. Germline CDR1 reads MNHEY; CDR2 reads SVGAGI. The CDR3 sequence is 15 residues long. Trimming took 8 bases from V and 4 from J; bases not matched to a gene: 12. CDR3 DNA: TGTGCCAGCCAACTCTATCCTAGCGGGGAATACGAGCAGTACTTC. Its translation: CASQLYPSGEYEQYF.

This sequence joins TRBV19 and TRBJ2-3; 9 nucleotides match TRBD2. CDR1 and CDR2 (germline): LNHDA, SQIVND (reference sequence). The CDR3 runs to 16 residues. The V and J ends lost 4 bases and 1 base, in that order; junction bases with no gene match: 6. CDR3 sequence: CASSRRLAGGTDTQYF. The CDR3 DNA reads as TGTGCCAGTAGTAGGCGGTTAGCGGGGGGCACAGATACGCAGTATTTT. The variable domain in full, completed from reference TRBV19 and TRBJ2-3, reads DGGITQSPKYLFRKEGQNVTLSCEQNLNHDAMYWYRQDPGQGLRLIYYSQIVNDFQKGDIAEGYSVSREKKESFPLTVTSAQKNPTAFYLCASSRRLAGGTDTQYFGPGTRLTVL.

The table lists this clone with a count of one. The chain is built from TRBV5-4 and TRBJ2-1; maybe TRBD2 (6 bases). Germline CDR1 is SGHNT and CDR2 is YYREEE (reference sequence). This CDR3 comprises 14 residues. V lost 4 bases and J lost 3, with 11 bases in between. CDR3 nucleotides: TGTGCCAGCAGCGGGGCCGGGGGCTACAATGAGCAGTTCTTC. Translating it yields CASSGAGGYNEQFF.